These 10 T cell receptor beta chains came from one sample sequenced in a study of blood T cell repertoires in COVID-19. Data came from immunoSEQ multiplex PCR; TCRdb stores just in-frame clones and leaves some out. The sample lists about 55,000 clones; 90% were seen once. Sequenced material: peripheral blood. Receptors were obtained from a man aged 40-50 years with acute or convalescent COVID-19.

The gene calls are TRBV24-1 and TRBJ2-2, with D hard to call. The germline V gene has CDR1 KGHDR and CDR2 SFDVKD. Trimming removed 2 bases at V and 0 bases at J, with 15 bases between. The CDR3 length is 18 residues. CDR3 bases: TGTGCCACCAGTGATTCCGCCATATCCGGGTCGAACACCGGGGAGCTGTTTTTT. Its protein is CATSDSAISGSNTGELFF.

The rearrangement links TRBV9 to TRBJ2-1; D is ambiguous. Trimming shortened V by 2 bases and J by 5 bases, and 2 bases separated the two germline ends. Per germline, CDR1 SGDLS and CDR2 YYNGEE. The CDR3 contains 11 residues. The CDR3 DNA reads as TGTGCCAGCAGCGTCGACAATGAGCAGTTCTTC. Its translation is CASSVDNEQFF.

The chain has TRBV5-1 and TRBJ1-2, with 7 bases lining up with TRBD1. Germline CDR1 SGHRS, CDR2 YFSETQ. V gave up 4 bases and J gave up 1 base; unmatched junction bases: 4. The CDR3 spans 14 residues. CDR3 sequence (DNA): TGCGCCAGCAGCCCTCGGGACAGTAACTATGGCTACACCTTC. This gives the protein CASSPRDSNYGYTF.

The chain links TRBV6-5 to TRBJ2-7, with TRBD1 matching over 9 bases. Trimming at V came to 7 bases and at J to 0 bases, leaving 7 bases not matched to a gene. Per the germline V gene, CDR1 is MNHEY and CDR2 is SVGAGI. This CDR3 contains 15 residues. The CDR3 DNA sequence: TGTGCCAGCATCAGGAAGGACAGGGGCTCCTACGAGCAGTACTTC. The encoded protein is CASIRKDRGSYEQYF.

This clone was seen just once. The chain uses TRBV30 and TRBJ2-3; 12 bases are a match to TRBD2. The J segment lost 0 bases and the V segment lost 4 bases, leaving 8 bases of the junction unmatched. The germline gives CDR1 GTSNPN, CDR2 SVGIG (reference sequence). The CDR3 is made up of 17 amino acids. The CDR3 nucleotides are TGTGCCTGGACCACTAGCGGGAGGACGGGTAGCACAGATACGCAGTATTTT. It codes for CAWTTSGRTGSTDTQYF.

The rearrangement uses TRBV7-2 and TRBJ2-7; 8 bases align to TRBD1. The length of the CDR3 is 13 residues. CDR1 is SGHTA and CDR2 is FQGNSA in the germline V gene. V trimming: 6 bases; J trimming: 10 bases; junction bases outside the gene matches: 11. The CDR3 DNA reads TGTGCCAGCAGTCCCCAGGCGGACAGGGATCAGTACTTC. It encodes CASSPQADRDQYF.

This chain links TRBV5-6 with TRBJ2-3; D not certain. Germline V CDR1 and CDR2: SGHDT, YYEEEE. The CDR3 has 15 residues. V was clipped by 0 bases and J by 0 bases, with 8 bases between them. This CDR3 is CASSLGHLSTDTQYF. The CDR3 DNA follows: TGTGCCAGCAGCTTGGGACACCTTAGCACAGATACGCAGTATTTT.

The chain couples TRBV27 to TRBJ2-1; 10 nucleotides agree with TRBD1. V lost 2 bases and J lost 8; bases outside the gene matches: 6. CDR3 size: 15 residues. Per germline, CDR1 MNHEY and CDR2 SMNVEV (reference sequence). CDR3 amino acids: CASSLGTGESHEQFF. Written as DNA, the CDR3 is TGTGCCAGCAGTTTAGGGACAGGGGAATCTCATGAGCAGTTCTTC.

V is TRBV5-1 and J is TRBJ2-5; TRBD1 might be the D (6 bases). Between the trimmed V and J ends, which lost 4 bases and 5 bases, there was a span of 21 bases. The length of the CDR3 is 16 residues. Germline CDR1 and CDR2: SGHRS and YFSETQ. The chain's CDR3 is CASSQALWGQGETQYF. Written as DNA, the CDR3 is TGCGCCAGCAGCCAGGCCCTATGGGGCCAGGGGGAGACCCAGTACTTC. Supplemented by reference TRBV5-1 and TRBJ2-5, the full variable domain reads KAGVTQTPRYLIKTRGQQVTLSCSPISGHRSVSWYQQTPGQGLQFLFEYFSETQRNKGNFPGRFSGRQFSNSRSEMNVSTLELGDSALYLCASSQALWGQGETQYFGPGTRLLVL.

The gene calls are TRBV7-2 and TRBJ2-2; D possibly corresponds to TRBD2 (5 bases). Germline V lookup: CDR1 SGHTA, CDR2 FQGNSA. The CDR3 length is 16 residues. V was pared by 5 bases and J by 5 bases, with 18 bases between. The CDR3 loop reads CASSPPGGSLTGELFF. CDR3 in DNA: TGTGCCAGCAGCCCGCCCGGCGGGTCCCTTACCGGGGAGCTGTTTTTT.